This T cell receptor beta chain comes out of a study of blood T cell repertoires in COVID-19. Study-wide context: Sources were T cells, B-cell-depleted T cells, or PBMCs; the material itself was cDNA or gDNA.

In the authors' workflow: Estimated nucleated cell counts came from reference gene primer amplification. The repertoire was sequenced with immunoSEQ multiplex PCR; TCRdb's copy has only in-frame clones and lacks some. V, J and clone size reflect that table, while D and trimming were determined from the DNA. This table has 130,000 to 150,000 clones, around nine tenths appearing once. Trimming cost V 8 bases and J 5 bases; bases outside gene matches: 5. Germline V gives CDR1 MNHEY, CDR2 SVGAGI. This CDR3 is 13 amino acids long. The V call is TRBV6-5, the J call TRBJ2-7, with 11 bases identical to TRBD2. The origin of this receptor is a woman in her forties with acute or convalescent COVID-19. Specimen: peripheral blood. The CDR3 here is CASRPGLADEQYF. In nucleotides, the CDR3 is TGTGCCAGCCGACCGGGACTAGCGGACGAGCAGTACTTC.